The 8 T cell receptor beta chains below were found in one sample sequenced in a study of blood T cell repertoires in COVID-19. Using immunoSEQ multiplex PCR, the repertoire was profiled, and TCRdb retains in-frame clones only, with some absent. The table has about 140,000 clones, about 80% seen once. Sequenced sample: peripheral blood. These receptors all stem from an older woman with acute or convalescent COVID-19.

The chain joins TRBV30 to TRBJ2-2; D call uncertain. CDR1 and CDR2 (germline): GTSNPN, SVGIG (reference sequence). V was clipped by 3 bases and J by 2 bases, with 10 bases between them. The CDR3 contains 14 residues. CDR3 in amino acids: CAWRTGFNTGELFF. For the CDR3, the DNA is TGTGCCTGGAGGACCGGGTTTAACACCGGGGAGCTGTTTTTT.

V and J are TRBV6-5 and TRBJ1-1; 7 nucleotides align to TRBD1. Germline V gene data show CDR1 as MNHEY and CDR2 as SVGAGI. J lost 8 bases, V lost 8 bases, and 8 bases had no gene match. The CDR3 is made up of 12 amino acids. CDR3 in amino acids: CASEGAGGEAFF. The CDR3 region has the DNA TGTGCCAGCGAGGGGGCAGGGGGAGAAGCTTTCTTT.

V is TRBV10-3 and J is TRBJ1-6; D is ambiguous. Trimming removed 4 bases at V and 7 bases at J, with 11 bases between. The CDR3 contains 14 residues. The germline V gene encodes CDR1 ENHRY and CDR2 SYGVKD. CDR3 residues: CAISGEGQNSPLHF. CDR3 DNA sequence: TGTGCCATCAGTGGGGAGGGCCAAAATTCACCCCTCCACTTT.

The chain is built from TRBV7-8 and TRBJ1-6; D not resolved. Germline V gene lookup returns CDR1 SGHVS and CDR2 FQNEAQ. Trimming cost V 1 base and J 9 bases, with 13 bases left between them. The CDR3 length is 15 residues. CDR3 region: CASSLDRGSGSPLHF. The CDR3 bases are TGTGCCAGCAGCTTAGATCGAGGTAGTGGTTCACCCCTCCACTTT.

The CDR3 spells CASSLYSRSPLHF. The CDR3 coding sequence is TGTGCCAGCAGTCTCTACTCCCGGTCACCCCTCCACTTT. The V and J genes are TRBV28 and TRBJ1-6; D gene uncertain. The V gene lost 5 bases and the J gene lost 10 bases, with 12 bases spanning the gap. The length of the CDR3 is 13 residues. Germline values: CDR1 MDHEN, CDR2 SYDVKM.

The rearrangement uses TRBV2 and TRBJ2-7, with no clear D. The V and J ends lost 2 bases and 2 bases respectively, with 10 bases between them. Germline loops: CDR1 SNHLY, CDR2 FYNNEI. The CDR3 contains 14 residues. CDR3 in DNA: TGTGCCAGCAGTGAAAGGCAGGCACCCTACGAGCAGTACTTC. It translates to CASSERQAPYEQYF.

In this sample, this clone turned up many times. This chain connects TRBV7-5 to TRBJ1-2. TRBV7-5 is termed a pseudogene. The CDR3 spans 15 residues. The CDR3 DNA follows: TGTGCCAGAAGCTTAGAGGGGGGGCGAACGTTTGGCTACACCTTC. Its translation is CARSLEGGRTFGYTF.

In this sample, this clone turned up a few times. The rearrangement joins TRBV19 to TRBJ1-4; D might be TRBD1 (5 bases). Trimming pared 2 bases from V and 8 bases from J, leaving 15 bases between. This CDR3 is built from 15 residues. Germline CDR1 LNHDA, CDR2 SQIVND (reference sequence). Here the CDR3 DNA reads TGTGCCAGTAGTATACCAAGGCAGGGAGGCGAAAAACTGTTTTTT. It codes for CASSIPRQGGEKLFF.